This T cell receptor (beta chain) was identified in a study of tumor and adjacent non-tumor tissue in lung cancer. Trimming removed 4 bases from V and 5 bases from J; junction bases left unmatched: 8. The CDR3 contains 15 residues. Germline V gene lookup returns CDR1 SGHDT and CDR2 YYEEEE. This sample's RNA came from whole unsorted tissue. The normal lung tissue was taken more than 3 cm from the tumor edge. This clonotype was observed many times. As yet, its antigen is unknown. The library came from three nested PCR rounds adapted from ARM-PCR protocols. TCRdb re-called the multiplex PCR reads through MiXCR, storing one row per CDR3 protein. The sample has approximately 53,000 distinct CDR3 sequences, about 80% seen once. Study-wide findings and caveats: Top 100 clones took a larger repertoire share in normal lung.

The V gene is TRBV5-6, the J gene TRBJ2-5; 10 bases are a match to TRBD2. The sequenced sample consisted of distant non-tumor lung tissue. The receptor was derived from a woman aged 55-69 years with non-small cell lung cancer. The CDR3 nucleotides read TGTGCCAGCAGCACGACTAGCGGGCTCCTGGAGACCCAGTACTTC. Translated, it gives CASSTTSGLLETQYF.